The entry that follows covers one TCR beta chain sequence. Its antigen is undetermined. These data are taken from a study of T-cell reconstitution after alpha-beta-depleted transplantation in children. Study-wide points: Most T-cell counts and diversity one year after the transplant came from T cells that were newly produced. It was reported that alpha-beta T cells came from several hundred expanded graft clones (about two months after transplant). The high TCRbeta diversity at day 60 in some patients came from surviving recipient T cells and thymic progenitors.

Unique molecular identifiers were used in preparing the TCRbeta library. MiXCR was run by TCRdb on the PCR reads, yielding one entry per CDR3 protein. This sample carries around 200,000 distinct CDR3 sequences, over 15% of them seen once, and the ten largest clones take around two fifths. The CDR3 sequence is 13 residues long. The V gene's germline CDR1 is LGHDT and CDR2 YNNKEL (reference sequence). V was shortened by 1 base and J by 6 bases, with 7 bases between the two germline ends. The chain carries TRBV3-1 and TRBJ2-1; D remains unclear. The sequences come from PBMCs, mostly from graft donor cells, collected 360 days after TCRalphabeta/CD19-depleted stem cell transplant. This sequence was found in a male patient aged 2 to 9 who had a stem cell transplant for acute lymphoblastic leukemia, so the T cells may come from the graft donor. The chain's CDR3 is CASSQVGGNEQFF. CDR3 nucleotides: TGTGCCAGCAGCCAAGTGGGCGGCAATGAGCAGTTCTTC.